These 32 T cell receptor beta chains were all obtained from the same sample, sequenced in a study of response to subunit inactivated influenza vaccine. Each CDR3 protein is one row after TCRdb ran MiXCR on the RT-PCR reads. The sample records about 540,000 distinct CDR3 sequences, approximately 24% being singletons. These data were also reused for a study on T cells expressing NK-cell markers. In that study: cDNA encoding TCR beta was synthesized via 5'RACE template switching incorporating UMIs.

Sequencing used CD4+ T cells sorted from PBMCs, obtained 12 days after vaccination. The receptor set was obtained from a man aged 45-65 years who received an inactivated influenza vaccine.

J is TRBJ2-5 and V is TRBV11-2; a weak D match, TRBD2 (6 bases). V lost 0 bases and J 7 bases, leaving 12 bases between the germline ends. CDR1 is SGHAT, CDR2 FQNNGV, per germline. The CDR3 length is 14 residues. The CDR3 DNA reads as TGTGCCAGCAGCTTAGATGGCGGGGTTGGGACCCAGTACTTC. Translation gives CASSLDGGVGTQYF.

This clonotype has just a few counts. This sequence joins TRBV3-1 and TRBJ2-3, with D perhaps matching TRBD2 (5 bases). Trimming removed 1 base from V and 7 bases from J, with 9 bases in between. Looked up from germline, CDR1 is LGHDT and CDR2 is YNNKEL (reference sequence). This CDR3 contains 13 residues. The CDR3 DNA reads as TGTGCCAGCAGCCAAGCGGGGTTGAATACGCAGTATTTT. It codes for CASSQAGLNTQYF.

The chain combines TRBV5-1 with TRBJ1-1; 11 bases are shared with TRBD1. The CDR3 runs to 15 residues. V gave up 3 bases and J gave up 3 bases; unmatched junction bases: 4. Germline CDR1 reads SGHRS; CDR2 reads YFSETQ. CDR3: CASSYGQGADTEAFF. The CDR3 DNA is TGCGCCAGCAGCTACGGACAGGGGGCAGACACTGAAGCTTTCTTT. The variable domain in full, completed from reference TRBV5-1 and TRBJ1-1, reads KAGVTQTPRYLIKTRGQQVTLSCSPISGHRSVSWYQQTPGQGLQFLFEYFSETQRNKGNFPGRFSGRQFSNSRSEMNVSTLELGDSALYLCASSYGQGADTEAFFGQGTRLTVV.

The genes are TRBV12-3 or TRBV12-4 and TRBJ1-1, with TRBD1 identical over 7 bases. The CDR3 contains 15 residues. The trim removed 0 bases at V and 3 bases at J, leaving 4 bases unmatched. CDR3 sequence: CASSLAQTGDTEAFF. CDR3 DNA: TGTGCCAGCAGTTTAGCGCAAACAGGGGACACTGAAGCTTTCTTT.

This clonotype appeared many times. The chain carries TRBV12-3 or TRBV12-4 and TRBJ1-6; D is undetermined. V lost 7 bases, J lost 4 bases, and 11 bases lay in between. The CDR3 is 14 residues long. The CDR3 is CASTQGRYNSPLHF. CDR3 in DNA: TGTGCCAGCACCCAAGGTCGTTATAATTCACCCCTCCACTTT.

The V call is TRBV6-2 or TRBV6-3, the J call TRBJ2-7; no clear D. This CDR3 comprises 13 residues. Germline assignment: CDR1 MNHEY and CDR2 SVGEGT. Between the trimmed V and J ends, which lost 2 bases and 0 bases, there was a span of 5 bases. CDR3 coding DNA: TGTGCCAGCAGTTACGTCAACTCCTACGAGCAGTACTTC. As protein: CASSYVNSYEQYF.

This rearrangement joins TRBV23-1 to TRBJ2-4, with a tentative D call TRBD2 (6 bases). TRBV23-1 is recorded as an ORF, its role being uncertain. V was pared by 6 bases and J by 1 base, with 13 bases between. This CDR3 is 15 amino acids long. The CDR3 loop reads CASRPPGLAKNIQYF. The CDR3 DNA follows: TGCGCCAGCAGGCCGCCGGGACTTGCCAAAAACATTCAGTACTTC.

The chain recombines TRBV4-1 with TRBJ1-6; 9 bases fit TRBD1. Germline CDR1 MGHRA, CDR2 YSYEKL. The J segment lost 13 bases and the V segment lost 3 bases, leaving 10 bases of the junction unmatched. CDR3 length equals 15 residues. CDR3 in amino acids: CASSQGKDRGDPLHF. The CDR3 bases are TGCGCCAGCAGCCAGGGGAAGGACAGGGGAGACCCCCTCCACTTT.

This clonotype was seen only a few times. CDR3 in amino acids: CSASGARPQHF. The CDR3 DNA sequence: TGCAGTGCTAGCGGGGCTCGGCCCCAGCATTTT. The rearrangement links TRBV20-1 to TRBJ1-5; tentatively, D is TRBD1 (5 bases). The CDR3 extends over 11 amino acids. Germline V gene data show CDR1 as DFQATT and CDR2 as SNEGSKA (reference sequence). V shed 3 bases and J shed 9 bases, with 9 bases lying between them.

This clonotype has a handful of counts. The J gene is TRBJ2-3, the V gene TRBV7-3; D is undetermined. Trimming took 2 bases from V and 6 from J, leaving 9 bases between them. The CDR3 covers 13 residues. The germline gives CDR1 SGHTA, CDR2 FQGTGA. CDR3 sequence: CASSLGDLDTQYF. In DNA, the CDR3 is TGTGCCAGCAGCTTAGGGGATTTGGATACGCAGTATTTT.

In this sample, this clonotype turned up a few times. The CDR3 DNA is TGCGCCAGCAGCTTGGTTCAGACCTCCAGAATCCCAGATACGCAGTATTTT. Translation gives CASSLVQTSRIPDTQYF. The chain couples TRBV5-1 to TRBJ2-3; D is ambiguous. V lost 0 bases, J lost 4 bases, and 18 bases lay in between. Germline-derived CDR1 and CDR2 are SGHRS and YFSETQ. The CDR3 consists of 17 residues. The whole variable domain, filled in from reference TRBV5-1 and TRBJ2-3, reads KAGVTQTPRYLIKTRGQQVTLSCSPISGHRSVSWYQQTPGQGLQFLFEYFSETQRNKGNFPGRFSGRQFSNSRSEMNVSTLELGDSALYLCASSLVQTSRIPDTQYFGPGTRLTVL.

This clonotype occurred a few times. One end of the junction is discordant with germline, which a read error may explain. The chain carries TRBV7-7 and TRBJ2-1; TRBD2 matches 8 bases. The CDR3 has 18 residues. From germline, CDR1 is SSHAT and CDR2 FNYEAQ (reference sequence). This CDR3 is CASSLDGLAGNPYNEQFF. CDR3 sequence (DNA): TGTGCTAGCAGCTTAGACGGGTTAGCGGGGAACCCCTACAATGAGCAGTTCTTC.

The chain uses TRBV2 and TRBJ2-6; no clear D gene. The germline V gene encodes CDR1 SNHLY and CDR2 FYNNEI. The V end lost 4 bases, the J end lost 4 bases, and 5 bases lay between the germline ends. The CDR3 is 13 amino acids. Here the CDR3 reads CASSVRGANVLTF. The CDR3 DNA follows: TGTGCCAGCAGTGTTCGAGGGGCCAACGTCCTGACTTTC.

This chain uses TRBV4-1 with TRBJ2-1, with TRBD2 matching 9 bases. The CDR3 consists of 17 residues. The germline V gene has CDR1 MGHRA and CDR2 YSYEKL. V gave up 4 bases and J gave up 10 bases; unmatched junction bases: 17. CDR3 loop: CASSRPPGLALLREQFF. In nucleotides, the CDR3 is TGCGCCAGCAGCCGCCCCCCGGGACTAGCTCTCCTCAGGGAGCAGTTCTTC.

CDR3 DNA: TGTGCCAGCAGACCGGGACTAGCGGGAGATCGGGCCTACAATGAGCAGTTCTTC. Protein: CASRPGLAGDRAYNEQFF. The chain joins TRBV11-2 to TRBJ2-1; 14 positions match TRBD2. CDR1 and CDR2 from the germline V gene are SGHAT and FQNNGV. CDR3 length: 18 amino acids. V lost 6 bases, J lost 2 bases, and 9 bases stayed unmatched.

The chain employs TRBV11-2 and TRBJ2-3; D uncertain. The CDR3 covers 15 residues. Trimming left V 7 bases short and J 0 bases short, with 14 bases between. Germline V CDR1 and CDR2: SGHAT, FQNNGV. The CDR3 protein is CASTHRAFSTDTQYF. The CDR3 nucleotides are TGTGCCAGCACCCATCGGGCGTTCAGCACAGATACGCAGTATTTT.

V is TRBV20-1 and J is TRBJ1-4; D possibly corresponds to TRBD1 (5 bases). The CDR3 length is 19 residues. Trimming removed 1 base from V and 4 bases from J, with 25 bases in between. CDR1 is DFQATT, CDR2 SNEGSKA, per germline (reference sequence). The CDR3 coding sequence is TGCAGTGCTAGAGTTGGGGGTCTCCCCCAGACCCTGGTTAATGAAAAACTGTTTTTT. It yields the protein CSARVGGLPQTLVNEKLFF.

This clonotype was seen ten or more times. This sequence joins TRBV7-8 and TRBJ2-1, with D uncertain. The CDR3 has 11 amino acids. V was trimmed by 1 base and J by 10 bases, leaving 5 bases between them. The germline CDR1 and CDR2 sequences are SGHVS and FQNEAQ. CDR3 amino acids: CASSLGQEQFF. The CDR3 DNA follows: TGTGCCAGCAGCTTAGGCCAAGAGCAGTTCTTC.

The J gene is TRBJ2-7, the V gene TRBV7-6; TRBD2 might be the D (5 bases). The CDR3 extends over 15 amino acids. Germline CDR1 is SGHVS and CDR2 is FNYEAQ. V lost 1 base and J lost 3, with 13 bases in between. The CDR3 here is CASSLGDPGVYEQYF. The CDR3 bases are TGTGCCAGCAGCTTAGGGGATCCCGGGGTCTACGAGCAGTACTTC.

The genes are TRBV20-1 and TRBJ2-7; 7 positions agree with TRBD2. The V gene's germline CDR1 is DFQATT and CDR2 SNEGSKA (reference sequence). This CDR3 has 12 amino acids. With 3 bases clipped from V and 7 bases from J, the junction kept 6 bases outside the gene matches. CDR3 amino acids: CSASPGGGEQYF. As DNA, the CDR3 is TGCAGTGCTAGCCCCGGGGGAGGGGAGCAGTACTTC.

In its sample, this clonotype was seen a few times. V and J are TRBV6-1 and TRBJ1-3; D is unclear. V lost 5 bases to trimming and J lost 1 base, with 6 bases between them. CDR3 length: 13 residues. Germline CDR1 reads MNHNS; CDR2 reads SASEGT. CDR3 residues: CASSRQSGNTIYF. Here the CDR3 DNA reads TGTGCCAGCAGTCGACAATCTGGAAACACCATATATTTT.

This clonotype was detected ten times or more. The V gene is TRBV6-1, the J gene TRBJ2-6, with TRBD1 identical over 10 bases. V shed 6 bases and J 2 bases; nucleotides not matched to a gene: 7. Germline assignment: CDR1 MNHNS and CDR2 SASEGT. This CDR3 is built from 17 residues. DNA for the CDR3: TGTGCCAGCAGCGCGACAGGGGGCTTTACTGGGGCCAACGTCCTGACTTTC. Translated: CASSATGGFTGANVLTF.

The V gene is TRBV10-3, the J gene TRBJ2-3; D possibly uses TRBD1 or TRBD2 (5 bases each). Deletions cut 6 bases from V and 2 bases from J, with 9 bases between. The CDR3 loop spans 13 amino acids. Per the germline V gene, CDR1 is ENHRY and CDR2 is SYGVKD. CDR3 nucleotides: TGTGCCATCAGGGGGACGGTCACAGATACGCAGTATTTT. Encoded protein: CAIRGTVTDTQYF.

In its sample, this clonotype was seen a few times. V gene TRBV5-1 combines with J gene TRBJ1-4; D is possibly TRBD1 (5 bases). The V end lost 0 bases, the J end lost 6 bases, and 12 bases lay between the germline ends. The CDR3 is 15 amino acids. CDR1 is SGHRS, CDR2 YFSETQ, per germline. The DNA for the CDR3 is TGCGCCAGCAGCTTGGCCGGGTCAGGGCATGAAAAACTGTTTTTT. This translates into CASSLAGSGHEKLFF. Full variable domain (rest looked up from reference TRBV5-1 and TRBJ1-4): KAGVTQTPRYLIKTRGQQVTLSCSPISGHRSVSWYQQTPGQGLQFLFEYFSETQRNKGNFPGRFSGRQFSNSRSEMNVSTLELGDSALYLCASSLAGSGHEKLFFGSGTQLSVL.

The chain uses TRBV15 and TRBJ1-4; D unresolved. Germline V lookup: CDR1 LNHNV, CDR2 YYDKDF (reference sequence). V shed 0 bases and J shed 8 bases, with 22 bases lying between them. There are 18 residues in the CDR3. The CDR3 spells CATSRDRFEGYSGEKLFF. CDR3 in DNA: TGTGCCACCAGCAGAGATCGGTTCGAAGGGTATAGCGGCGAAAAACTGTTTTTT.

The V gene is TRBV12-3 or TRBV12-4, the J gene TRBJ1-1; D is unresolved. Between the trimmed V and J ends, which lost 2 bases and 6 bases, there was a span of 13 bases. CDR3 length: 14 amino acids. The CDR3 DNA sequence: TGTGCCAGCAGTTTACAGTCCCGGGAGGCTGAAGCTTTCTTT. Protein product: CASSLQSREAEAFF.

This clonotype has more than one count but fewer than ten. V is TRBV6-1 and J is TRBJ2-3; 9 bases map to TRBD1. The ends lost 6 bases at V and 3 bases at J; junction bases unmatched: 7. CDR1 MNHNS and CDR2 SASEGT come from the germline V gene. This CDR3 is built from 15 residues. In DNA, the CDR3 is TGTGCCAGCAGGCCACAGGGGGCGCCGACAGATACGCAGTATTTT. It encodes CASRPQGAPTDTQYF.

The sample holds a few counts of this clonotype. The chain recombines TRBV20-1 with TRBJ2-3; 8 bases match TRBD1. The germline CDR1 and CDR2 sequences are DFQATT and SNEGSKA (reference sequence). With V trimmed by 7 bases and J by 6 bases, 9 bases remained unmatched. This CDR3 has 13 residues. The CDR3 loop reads CSGRTGGMDTQYF. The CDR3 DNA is TGCAGTGGAAGAACAGGGGGAATGGATACGCAGTATTTT.

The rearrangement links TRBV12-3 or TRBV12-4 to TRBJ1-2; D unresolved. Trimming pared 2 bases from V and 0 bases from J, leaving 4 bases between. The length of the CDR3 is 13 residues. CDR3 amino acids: CASSLSANYGYTF. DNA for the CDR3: TGTGCCAGCAGTTTATCGGCTAACTATGGCTACACCTTC.

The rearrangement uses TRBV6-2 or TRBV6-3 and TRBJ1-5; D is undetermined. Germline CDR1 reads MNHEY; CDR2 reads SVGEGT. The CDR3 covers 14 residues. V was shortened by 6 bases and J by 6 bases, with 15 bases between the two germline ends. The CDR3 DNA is TGTGCCAGCAGCCTTGTCGGTCCGGGTCAGCCCCAGCATTTT. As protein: CASSLVGPGQPQHF.

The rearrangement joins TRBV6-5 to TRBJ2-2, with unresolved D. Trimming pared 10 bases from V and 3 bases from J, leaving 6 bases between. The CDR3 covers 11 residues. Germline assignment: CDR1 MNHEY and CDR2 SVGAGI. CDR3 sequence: CATYHTGELFF. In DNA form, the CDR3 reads TGTGCCACTTATCACACCGGGGAGCTGTTTTTT.

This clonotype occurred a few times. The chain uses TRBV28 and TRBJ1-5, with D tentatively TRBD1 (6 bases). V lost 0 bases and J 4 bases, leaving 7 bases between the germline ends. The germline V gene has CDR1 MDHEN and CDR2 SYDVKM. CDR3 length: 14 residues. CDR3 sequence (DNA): TGTGCCAGCAGTTTATGGCAGGGGAATCAGCCCCAGCATTTT. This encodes CASSLWQGNQPQHF.